This T cell receptor (beta chain) was captured by sequencing in a study of blood T cell repertoires in COVID-19. Study-wide background: Whether acute or convalescent, the COVID-19 samples came from the United States, Italy and Spain. T cells, B-cell-depleted T cells, or PBMCs provided the cDNA or gDNA that served as material.

TCRdb's table, derived via immunoSEQ multiplex PCR, lists solely in-frame clones and lacks some. The sample records more than 110,000 clones, approximately 90% being singletons. Germline loops: CDR1 MDHEN, CDR2 SYDVKM. The CDR3 contains 14 residues. The V end lost 5 bases, the J end lost 2 bases, and 12 bases lay between the germline ends. The TCR comes from a man aged 55 to 69 with active or convalescent COVID-19. Material for sequencing was peripheral blood. The chain uses TRBV28 and TRBJ1-2; D may be TRBD1 (5 bases). The CDR3 bases are TGTGCCAGCAGTCTGACTCAGGGCAACTATGGCTACACCTTC. Its translation: CASSLTQGNYGYTF.